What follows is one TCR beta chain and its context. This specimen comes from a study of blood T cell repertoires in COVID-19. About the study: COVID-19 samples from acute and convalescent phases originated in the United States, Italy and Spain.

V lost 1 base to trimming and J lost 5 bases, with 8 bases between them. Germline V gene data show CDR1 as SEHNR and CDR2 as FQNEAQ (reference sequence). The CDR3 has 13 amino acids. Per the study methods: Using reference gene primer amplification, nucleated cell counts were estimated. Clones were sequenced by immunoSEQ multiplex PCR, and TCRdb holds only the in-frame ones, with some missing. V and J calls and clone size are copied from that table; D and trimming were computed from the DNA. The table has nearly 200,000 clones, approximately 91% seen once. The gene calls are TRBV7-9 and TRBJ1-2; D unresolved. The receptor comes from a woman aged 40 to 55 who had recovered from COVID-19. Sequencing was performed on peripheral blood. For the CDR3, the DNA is TGTGCCAGCAGCTTAGAGCAGGCTTATGGCTACACCTTC. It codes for CASSLEQAYGYTF.